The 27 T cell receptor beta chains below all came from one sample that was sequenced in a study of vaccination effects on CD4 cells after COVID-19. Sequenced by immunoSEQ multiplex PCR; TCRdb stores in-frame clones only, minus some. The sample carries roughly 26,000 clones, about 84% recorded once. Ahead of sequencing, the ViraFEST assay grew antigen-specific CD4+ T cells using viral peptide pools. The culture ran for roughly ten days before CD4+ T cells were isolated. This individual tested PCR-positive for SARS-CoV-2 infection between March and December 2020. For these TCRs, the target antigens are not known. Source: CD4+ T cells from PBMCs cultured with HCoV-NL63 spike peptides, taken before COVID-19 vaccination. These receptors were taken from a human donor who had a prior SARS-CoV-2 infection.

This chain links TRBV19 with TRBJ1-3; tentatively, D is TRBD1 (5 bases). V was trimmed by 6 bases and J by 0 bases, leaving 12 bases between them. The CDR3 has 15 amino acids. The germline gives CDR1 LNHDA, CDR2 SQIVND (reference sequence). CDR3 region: CASSWQGDSGNTIYF. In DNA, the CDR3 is TGTGCCAGTAGCTGGCAGGGCGACTCTGGAAACACCATATATTTT. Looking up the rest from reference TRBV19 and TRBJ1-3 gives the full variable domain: DGGITQSPKYLFRKEGQNVTLSCEQNLNHDAMYWYRQDPGQGLRLIYYSQIVNDFQKGDIAEGYSVSREKKESFPLTVTSAQKNPTAFYLCASSWQGDSGNTIYFGEGSWLTVV.

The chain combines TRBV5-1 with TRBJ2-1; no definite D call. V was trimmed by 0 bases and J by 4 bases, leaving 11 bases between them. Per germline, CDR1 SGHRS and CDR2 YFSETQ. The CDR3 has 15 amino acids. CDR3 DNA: TGCGCCAGCAGCTTGGATAGCATCGGGTACAATGAGCAGTTCTTC. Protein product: CASSLDSIGYNEQFF.

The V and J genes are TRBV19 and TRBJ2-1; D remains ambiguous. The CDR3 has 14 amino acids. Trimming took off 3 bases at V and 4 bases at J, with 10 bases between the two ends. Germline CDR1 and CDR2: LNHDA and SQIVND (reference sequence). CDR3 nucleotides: TGTGCCAGTAGTATGGGTCTGGCATACAATGAGCAGTTCTTC. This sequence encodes CASSMGLAYNEQFF.

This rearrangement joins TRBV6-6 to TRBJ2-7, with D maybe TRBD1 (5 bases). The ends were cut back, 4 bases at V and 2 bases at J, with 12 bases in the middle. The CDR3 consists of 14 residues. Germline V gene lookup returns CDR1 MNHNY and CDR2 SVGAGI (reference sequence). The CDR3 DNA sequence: TGTGCCAGCAGTTCCTCACGACAGACCTACGAGCAGTACTTC. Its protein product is CASSSSRQTYEQYF.

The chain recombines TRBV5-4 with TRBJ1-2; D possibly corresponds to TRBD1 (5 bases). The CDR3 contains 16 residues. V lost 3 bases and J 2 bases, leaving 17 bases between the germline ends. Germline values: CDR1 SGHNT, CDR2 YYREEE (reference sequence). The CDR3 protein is CASSSLGGRGNYGYTF. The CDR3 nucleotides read TGTGCCAGCAGCTCCTTGGGGGGGAGGGGCAACTATGGCTACACCTTC.

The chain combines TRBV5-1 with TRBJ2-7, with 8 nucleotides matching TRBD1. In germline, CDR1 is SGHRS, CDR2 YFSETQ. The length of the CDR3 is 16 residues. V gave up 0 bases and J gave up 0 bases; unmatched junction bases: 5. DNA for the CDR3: TGCGCCAGCAGCTTGGGCCAGGGGGCCAACTCCTACGAGCAGTACTTC. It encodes CASSLGQGANSYEQYF.

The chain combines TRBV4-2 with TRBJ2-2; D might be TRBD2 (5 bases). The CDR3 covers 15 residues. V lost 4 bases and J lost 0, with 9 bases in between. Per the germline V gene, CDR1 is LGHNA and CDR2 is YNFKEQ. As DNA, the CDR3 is TGTGCCAGCAGCCGGGAGAGGGCGAACACCGGGGAGCTGTTTTTT. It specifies CASSRERANTGELFF.

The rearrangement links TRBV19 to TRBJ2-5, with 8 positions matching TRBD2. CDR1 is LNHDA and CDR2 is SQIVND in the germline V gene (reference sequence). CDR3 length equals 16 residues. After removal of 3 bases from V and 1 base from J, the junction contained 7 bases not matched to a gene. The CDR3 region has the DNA TGTGCCAGTAGTATTTTCGGGACTAGTCCCCAAGAGACCCAGTACTTC. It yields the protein CASSIFGTSPQETQYF.

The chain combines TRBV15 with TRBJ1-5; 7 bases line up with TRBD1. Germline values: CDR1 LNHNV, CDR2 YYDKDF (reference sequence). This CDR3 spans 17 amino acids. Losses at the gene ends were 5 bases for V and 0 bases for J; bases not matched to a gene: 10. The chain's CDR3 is CATSSNGTVYSNQPQHF. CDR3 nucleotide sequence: TGTGCCACCAGCTCGAACGGGACAGTCTATAGCAATCAGCCCCAGCATTTT. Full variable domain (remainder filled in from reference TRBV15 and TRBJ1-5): DAMVIQNPRYQVTQFGKPVTLSCSQTLNHNVMYWYQQKSSQAPKLLFHYYDKDFNNEADTPDNFQSRRPNTSFCFLDIRSPGLGDTAMYLCATSSNGTVYSNQPQHFGDGTRLSIL.

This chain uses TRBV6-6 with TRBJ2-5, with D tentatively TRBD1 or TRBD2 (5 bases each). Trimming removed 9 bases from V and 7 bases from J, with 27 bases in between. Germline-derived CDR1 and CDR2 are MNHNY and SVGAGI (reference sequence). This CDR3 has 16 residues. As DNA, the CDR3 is TGTGCCAGGCGCGGATTCGGGGCCTGGAATTGTGCGACCCAGTACTTC. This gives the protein CARRGFGAWNCATQYF.

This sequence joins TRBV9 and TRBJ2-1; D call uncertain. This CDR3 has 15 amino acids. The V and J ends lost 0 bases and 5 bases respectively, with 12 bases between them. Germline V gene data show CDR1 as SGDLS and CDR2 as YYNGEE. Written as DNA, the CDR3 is TGTGCCAGCAGCGTAGATCGTAGCCCTGACAATGAGCAGTTCTTC. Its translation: CASSVDRSPDNEQFF.

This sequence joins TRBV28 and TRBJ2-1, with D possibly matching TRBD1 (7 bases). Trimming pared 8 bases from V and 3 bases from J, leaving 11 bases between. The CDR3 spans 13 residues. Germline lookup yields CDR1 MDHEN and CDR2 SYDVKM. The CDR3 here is CASAGQIYNEQFF. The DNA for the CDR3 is TGTGCCAGCGCGGGACAGATCTACAATGAGCAGTTCTTC.

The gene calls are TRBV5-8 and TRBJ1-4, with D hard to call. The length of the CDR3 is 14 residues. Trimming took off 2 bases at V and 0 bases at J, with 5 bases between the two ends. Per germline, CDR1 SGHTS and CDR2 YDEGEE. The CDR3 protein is CASSFTATNEKLFF. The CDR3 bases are TGTGCCAGCAGCTTTACTGCAACTAATGAAAAACTGTTTTTT.

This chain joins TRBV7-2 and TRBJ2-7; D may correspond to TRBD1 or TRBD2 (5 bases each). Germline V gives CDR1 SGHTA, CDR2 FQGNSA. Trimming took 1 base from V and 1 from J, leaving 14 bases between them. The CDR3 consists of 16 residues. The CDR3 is CASSLGGTPRSYEQYF. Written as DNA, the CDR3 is TGTGCCAGCAGCTTAGGTGGGACGCCCCGGTCCTACGAGCAGTACTTC.

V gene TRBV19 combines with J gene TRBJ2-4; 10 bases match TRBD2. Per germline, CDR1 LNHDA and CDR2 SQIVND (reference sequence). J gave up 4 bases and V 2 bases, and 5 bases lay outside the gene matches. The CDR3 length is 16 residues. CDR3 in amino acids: CASSISLAGVKNIQYF. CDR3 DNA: TGTGCCAGTAGTATATCCCTAGCGGGAGTAAAAAACATTCAGTACTTC. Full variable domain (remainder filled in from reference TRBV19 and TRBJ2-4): DGGITQSPKYLFRKEGQNVTLSCEQNLNHDAMYWYRQDPGQGLRLIYYSQIVNDFQKGDIAEGYSVSREKKESFPLTVTSAQKNPTAFYLCASSISLAGVKNIQYFGAGTRLSVL.

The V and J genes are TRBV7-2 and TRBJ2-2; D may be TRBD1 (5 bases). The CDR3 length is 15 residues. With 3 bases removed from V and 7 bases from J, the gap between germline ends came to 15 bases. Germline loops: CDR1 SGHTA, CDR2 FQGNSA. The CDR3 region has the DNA TGTGCCAGCAGCTTTCCCAGGGCTTACGGCGGGGAGCTGTTTTTT. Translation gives CASSFPRAYGGELFF.

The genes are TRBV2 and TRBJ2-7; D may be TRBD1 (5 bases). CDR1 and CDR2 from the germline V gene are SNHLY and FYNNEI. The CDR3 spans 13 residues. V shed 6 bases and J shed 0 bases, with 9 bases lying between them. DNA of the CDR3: TGTGCCAGCAGCAGGGAAAGCTCCTACGAGCAGTACTTC. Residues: CASSRESSYEQYF.

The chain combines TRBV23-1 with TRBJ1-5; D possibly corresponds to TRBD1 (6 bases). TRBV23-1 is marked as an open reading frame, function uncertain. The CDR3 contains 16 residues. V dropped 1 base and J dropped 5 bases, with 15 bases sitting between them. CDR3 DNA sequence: TGCGCCAGCAGTCAATTTCGTTACAGGGCGGATCAGCCCCAGCATTTT. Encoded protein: CASSQFRYRADQPQHF.

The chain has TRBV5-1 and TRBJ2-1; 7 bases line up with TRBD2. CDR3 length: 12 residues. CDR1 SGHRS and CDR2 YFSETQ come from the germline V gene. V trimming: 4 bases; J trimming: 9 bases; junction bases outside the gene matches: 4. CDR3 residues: CASSLGEGEQFF. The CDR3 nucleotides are TGCGCCAGCAGCCTGGGGGAGGGTGAGCAGTTCTTC.

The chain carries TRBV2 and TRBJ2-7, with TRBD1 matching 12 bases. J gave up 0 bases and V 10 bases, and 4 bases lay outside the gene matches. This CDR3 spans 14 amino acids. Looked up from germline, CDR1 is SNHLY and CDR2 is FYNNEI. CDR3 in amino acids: CATKGQGASYEQYF. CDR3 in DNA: TGTGCCACCAAGGGACAGGGGGCCTCCTACGAGCAGTACTTC.

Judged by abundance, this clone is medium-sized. CDR3 region: CASSDSRTALGGKLFF. CDR3 DNA: TGTGCCAGCAGCGATTCGCGGACAGCCTTAGGAGGAAAACTGTTTTTT. The chain carries TRBV7-9 and TRBJ1-4, with D maybe TRBD1 (6 bases). The CDR3 contains 16 residues. Germline CDR1 is SEHNR and CDR2 is FQNEAQ (reference sequence). V lost 5 bases and J 10 bases, leaving 23 bases between the germline ends.

The CDR3 sequence is CASSIRGDSLFNQPQHF. The CDR3 DNA reads TGTGCCAGTAGTATAAGGGGGGACTCCCTGTTCAATCAGCCCCAGCATTTT. The rearrangement joins TRBV19 to TRBJ1-5; D may be TRBD1 (6 bases). The CDR3 covers 17 residues. V was pared by 2 bases and J by 3 bases, with 17 bases between. Germline lookup yields CDR1 LNHDA and CDR2 SQIVND (reference sequence).

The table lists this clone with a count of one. CDR3 DNA: TGTGCCAGCAGTCACAGCGGCGGCTATGGCTACACCTTC. It codes for CASSHSGGYGYTF. This chain uses TRBV2 with TRBJ1-2; unclear D gene. The CDR3 spans 13 residues. V was cut by 5 bases and J by 4 bases, with 11 bases left in between. Germline assignment: CDR1 SNHLY and CDR2 FYNNEI.

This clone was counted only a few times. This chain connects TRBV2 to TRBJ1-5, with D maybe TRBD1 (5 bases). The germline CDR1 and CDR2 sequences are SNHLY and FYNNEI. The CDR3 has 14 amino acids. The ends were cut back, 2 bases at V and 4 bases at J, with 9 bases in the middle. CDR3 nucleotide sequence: TGTGCCAGCAGTGAACAGTCAGGGAATCAGCCCCAGCATTTT. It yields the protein CASSEQSGNQPQHF.

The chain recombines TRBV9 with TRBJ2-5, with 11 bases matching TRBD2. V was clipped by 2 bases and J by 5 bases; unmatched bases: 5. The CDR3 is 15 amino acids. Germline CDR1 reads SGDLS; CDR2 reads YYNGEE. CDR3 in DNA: TGTGCCAGCAGCGTTAGCGGGGGGGCCTTTGAGACCCAGTACTTC. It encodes CASSVSGGAFETQYF.

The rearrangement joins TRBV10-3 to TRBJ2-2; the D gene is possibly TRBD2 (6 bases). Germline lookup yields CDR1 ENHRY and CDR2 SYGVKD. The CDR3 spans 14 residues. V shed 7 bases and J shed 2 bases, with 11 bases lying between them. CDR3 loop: CAITASANTGELFF. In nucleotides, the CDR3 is TGTGCCATCACCGCTAGCGCTAACACCGGGGAGCTGTTTTTT.

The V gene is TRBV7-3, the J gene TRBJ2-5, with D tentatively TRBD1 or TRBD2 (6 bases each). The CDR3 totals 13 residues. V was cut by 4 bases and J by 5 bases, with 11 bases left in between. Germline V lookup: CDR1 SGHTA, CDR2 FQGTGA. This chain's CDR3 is CASSSLGGETQYF. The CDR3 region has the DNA TGTGCCAGCAGCTCTCTAGGGGGGGAGACCCAGTACTTC.